The T cell receptor (beta chain) under discussion was sequenced for a study of blood T cell repertoires in COVID-19. At the level of the study: The United States, Italy and Spain supplied acute and convalescent COVID-19 samples. T cells, B-cell-depleted T cells, or PBMCs provided the cDNA or gDNA that served as material.

The V gene's germline CDR1 is SQVTM and CDR2 ANQGSEA. This CDR3 region has 12 residues. V lost 1 base and J lost 6, with 9 bases in between. Per the authors' pipeline: For nucleated cells, counts were estimated from reference gene primer amplification. Measured with immunoSEQ multiplex PCR; TCRdb has only the in-frame clones, and not every one. From that table come the V and J calls and clone size; the DNA was used to work out D and trimming. The table records hundreds of thousands of clones, about 87% of them present only once. The Seattle patients, enrolled during active infection, were followed longitudinally.

The sample was peripheral blood. The chain recombines TRBV29-1 with TRBJ1-1; D call uncertain. The TCR sequence derives from a man between 18 and 35 years old with COVID-19, enrolled during active disease. The CDR3, as DNA: TGCAGCGTTGAAGCTGCGGAACCTGAAGCTTTCTTT. Encoded protein: CSVEAAEPEAFF.